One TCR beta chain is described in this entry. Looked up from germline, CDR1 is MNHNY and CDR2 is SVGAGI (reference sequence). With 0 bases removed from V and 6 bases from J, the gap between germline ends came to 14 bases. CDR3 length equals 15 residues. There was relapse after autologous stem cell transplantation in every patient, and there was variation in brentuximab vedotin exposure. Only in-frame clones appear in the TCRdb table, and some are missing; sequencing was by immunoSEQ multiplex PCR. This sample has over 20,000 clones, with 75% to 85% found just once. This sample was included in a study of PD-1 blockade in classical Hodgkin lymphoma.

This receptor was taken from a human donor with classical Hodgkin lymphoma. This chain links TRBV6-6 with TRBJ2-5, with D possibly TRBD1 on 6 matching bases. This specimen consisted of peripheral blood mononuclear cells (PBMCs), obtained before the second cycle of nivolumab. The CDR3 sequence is CASSYSESGEQTQYF. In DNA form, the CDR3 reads TGTGCCAGCAGTTACTCGGAGTCAGGGGAGCAGACCCAGTACTTC.